This TCR beta chain was observed in a study of blood T cell repertoires in COVID-19. Background on the study: Material from acute and convalescent COVID-19 was sourced from the United States, Italy and Spain.

As processed by the authors: Estimates of nucleated cell counts were drawn from the amplification of reference gene primers. Method: immunoSEQ multiplex PCR; TCRdb's copy keeps in-frame clones and lacks some. V, J and clone size are those of that table, while D and trimming were read from the DNA. The sample yields 200,000 to 300,000 clones, around 87% seen once. Note on this clone: Other DNA variants within this sample encode the same CDR3.

Enrolled through a virtual design, the participants were between about 18 and 89 years of age and came from some 25 US areas. Cohort placement rested on clinical history that participants reported themselves. Sequencing was performed on PBMCs or T cells enriched from blood (not recorded which). The sequence was collected from a woman aged 40 to 50 with acute COVID-19.

CDR3 in amino acids: CASSTVAGGTDTQYF. CDR3 nucleotides: TGTGCCAGTAGTACCGTAGCGGGGGGCACAGATACGCAGTATTTT. This rearrangement joins TRBV19 to TRBJ2-3; 9 bases fit TRBD2. V dropped 4 bases and J dropped 1; count of bases not matched to a gene: 3. Germline CDR1 is LNHDA and CDR2 is SQIVND (reference sequence). This CDR3 is 15 amino acids long.